These 32 T cell receptor beta chains came from one sample sequenced in a study of metastatic and nonmetastatic thyroid tumors. Thyroid surgery had not been preceded by any treatment in any patient. TCRdb re-analyzed the PCR reads using MiXCR. The data contain around 30,000 clones, about 18% of them seen just once; the ten biggest clones take up approximately 5%. The sample was blood. The source is a female donor with papillary thyroid cancer or a benign thyroid nodule (not recorded which). Some clones in this sample may be carry-over from other donors' samples.

This clone was found many times. The V and J genes are TRBV19 and TRBJ1-2, with D possibly being TRBD1 (5 bases). CDR1 LNHDA and CDR2 SQIVND come from the germline V gene (reference sequence). V was pared by 2 bases and J by 6 bases, with 10 bases between. There are 13 residues in the CDR3. CDR3 amino acids: CASSISTADGYTF. The CDR3 bases are TGTGCCAGTAGTATATCGACAGCTGATGGCTACACCTTC. Full variable domain (missing parts from reference TRBV19 and TRBJ1-2): DGGITQSPKYLFRKEGQNVTLSCEQNLNHDAMYWYRQDPGQGLRLIYYSQIVNDFQKGDIAEGYSVSREKKESFPLTVTSAQKNPTAFYLCASSISTADGYTFGSGTRLTVV.

This clone was observed many times. V and J are TRBV5-1 and TRBJ1-1, with D uncertain. Germline assignment: CDR1 SGHRS and CDR2 YFSETQ. V was shortened by 0 bases and J by 5 bases, with 17 bases between the two germline ends. The CDR3 consists of 16 residues. The DNA of the CDR3 is TGCGCCAGCAGCTTGGGTCGTACGGAGTTAATAACTGAAGCTTTCTTT. Protein: CASSLGRTELITEAFF. The whole variable domain, remainder taken from reference TRBV5-1 and TRBJ1-1, is KAGVTQTPRYLIKTRGQQVTLSCSPISGHRSVSWYQQTPGQGLQFLFEYFSETQRNKGNFPGRFSGRQFSNSRSEMNVSTLELGDSALYLCASSLGRTELITEAFFGQGTRLTVV.

A remark on this clone: A much larger clone sits a single nucleotide away, making a read error possible. The chain recombines TRBV4-3 with TRBJ1-5, with 9 bases that match TRBD1. Per the germline V gene, CDR1 is LGHNA and CDR2 is YSLEER. The CDR3 sequence is 17 residues long. The CDR3 nucleotides read TGCGCCAGCGGCCAAGATGTAGGTGGACAGGGGTATCAGCCCCAGCATTTT. Amino acid sequence: CASGQDVGGQGYQPQHF.

This clone has ten or more counts. The J gene is TRBJ2-7, the V gene TRBV4-3; 7 bases are a match to TRBD2. The CDR3 totals 16 residues. The junction had 12 bases not matched to a gene; V was cut back by 1 base and J by 6 bases. Germline assignment: CDR1 LGHNA and CDR2 YSLEER. CDR3 nucleotides: TGCGCCAGCAGCCAAGGACAAGTCAAGGGCGGGAGCGAGCAGTACTTC. It encodes CASSQGQVKGGSEQYF.

A note on this clone: A much larger clone differs from this one at a single base, so this may be a read error. V is TRBV4-2 and J is TRBJ2-3, with TRBD2 matching 11 bases. The V gene's germline CDR1 is LGHNA and CDR2 YNFKEQ. The CDR3 covers 16 residues. The CDR3 DNA follows: TGTGCCAGCAGCCAAGCCGGGACTAGCGGCACAAATACGCAGTATTTT. This gives the protein CASSQAGTSGTNTQYF.

This clone was observed many times. This chain connects TRBV5-4 to TRBJ2-5; TRBD2 aligns across 11 bases. The CDR3 is made up of 15 amino acids. V shed 2 bases, J shed 5 bases, and the junction held 5 bases outside the gene matches. Germline loops: CDR1 SGHNT, CDR2 YYREEE (reference sequence). The CDR3 spells CASSFRLAGQETQYF. CDR3 bases: TGTGCCAGCAGCTTTCGACTAGCGGGGCAGGAGACCCAGTACTTC.

At least ten counts were recorded for this clone. The chain uses TRBV5-6 and TRBJ2-7, with no clear D. CDR1 SGHDT and CDR2 YYEEEE come from the germline V gene. Between the trimmed V and J ends, which lost 4 bases and 2 bases, there was a span of 13 bases. CDR3 length: 14 residues. The CDR3 nucleotides read TGTGCCAGCAGCGGCCTGGAGTCAGCCTACGAGCAGTACTTC. Translating it yields CASSGLESAYEQYF.

This clone showed up just once. The CDR3: CSARVSVSGDQYF. CDR3 in DNA: TGCAGTGCTAGAGTATCTGTTTCGGGCGATCAGTACTTC. The V call is TRBV20-1, the J call TRBJ2-7; no firm D call. The CDR3 covers 13 residues. Germline CDR1 and CDR2: DFQATT and SNEGSKA (reference sequence). The V gene lost 1 base and the J gene lost 10 bases, with 17 bases spanning the gap.

This clone ranks as medium-sized. V is TRBV12-3 or TRBV12-4 and J is TRBJ2-7, with TRBD2 matching over 13 bases. The V segment lost 7 bases and the J segment 1 base; nucleotides outside the gene matches: 4. The CDR3 has 15 residues. This CDR3 reads CASTGLAGVSYEQYF. In DNA form, the CDR3 reads TGTGCCAGCACCGGACTAGCGGGAGTGTCCTACGAGCAGTACTTC.

In its sample, this clone ranks as medium-sized. The chain is built from TRBV28 and TRBJ2-7, with TRBD1 identical over 10 bases. This CDR3 region has 14 residues. J gave up 4 bases and V 2 bases, and 2 bases lay outside the gene matches. Germline CDR1 MDHEN, CDR2 SYDVKM. CDR3 nucleotides: TGTGCCAGCAGTTTAGGGACAGGGGTATACGAGCAGTACTTC. It specifies CASSLGTGVYEQYF.

This clone has more than one count but fewer than ten. V and J are TRBV12-3 or TRBV12-4 and TRBJ2-5, with no clear D. CDR3 size: 14 residues. V lost 4 bases and J 0 bases, leaving 9 bases between the germline ends. The CDR3 nucleotides are TGTGCCAGCAGTTCACCAGGCCACCAAGAGACCCAGTACTTC. Amino acid sequence: CASSSPGHQETQYF.

This clone was detected ten times or more. The V gene is TRBV20-1, the J gene TRBJ2-1; no reliable D call. The CDR3 is made up of 14 amino acids. Germline lookup yields CDR1 DFQATT and CDR2 SNEGSKA (reference sequence). The germline V and J ends were trimmed by 0 bases and 6 bases, with 12 bases remaining between them. CDR3 coding DNA: TGCAGTGCTAGAGATCCCAGTTCAGCCAATGAGCAGTTCTTC. This translates into CSARDPSSANEQFF.

This clone was counted many times. This chain uses TRBV11-2 with TRBJ1-1; TRBD1 matches 10 bases. Trimming took 6 bases from V and 3 from J; bases not matched to a gene: 13. The CDR3 extends over 17 amino acids. The V gene's germline CDR1 is SGHAT and CDR2 FQNNGV. CDR3: CASRLDRGSMKDTEAFF. CDR3 bases: TGTGCCAGCAGACTGGACAGGGGGTCAATGAAGGACACTGAAGCTTTCTTT.

As to this clone: This may be a read error: a much more frequent sequence differs by one nucleotide. Other DNA variants within this sample encode the same CDR3. This rearrangement joins TRBV28 to TRBJ2-5; 9 nucleotides match TRBD1. The trim removed 11 bases at V and 4 bases at J, leaving 11 bases unmatched. The CDR3 totals 14 residues. Germline assignment: CDR1 MDHEN and CDR2 SYDVKM. Written as DNA, the CDR3 is TGTGCCGGAACCCCCGGGACAGGGACAGAGACCCAGTACTTC. Translated, it gives CAGTPGTGTETQYF.

This chain links TRBV5-1 with TRBJ2-7; D is possibly TRBD2 (5 bases). This CDR3 spans 16 amino acids. Trimming removed 2 bases from V and 7 bases from J, with 22 bases in between. The germline V gene has CDR1 SGHRS and CDR2 YFSETQ. The CDR3 sequence: CASSLQGSGTSSEQYF. The CDR3, as DNA: TGCGCCAGCAGCTTACAAGGCAGCGGCACCAGCAGTGAGCAGTACTTC.

Note on this clone: Just one base apart from a much larger clone, this may be a read error. The J gene is TRBJ2-3, the V gene TRBV7-8; the match to TRBD1 covers 8 bases. After removal of 3 bases from V and 7 bases from J, the junction contained 15 bases not matched to a gene. Germline-derived CDR1 and CDR2 are SGHVS and FQNEAQ. This CDR3 spans 17 amino acids. The CDR3 region is CASSFPGTGVTPYTQYF. CDR3 sequence (DNA): TGTGCCAGCAGCTTTCCCGGGACAGGCGTTACTCCGTATACGCAGTATTTT.

This clone was recorded at least ten times. Additional DNA sequences in this sample encode the identical CDR3. J is TRBJ2-7 and V is TRBV5-1; 7 bases are a match to TRBD2. Germline assignment: CDR1 SGHRS and CDR2 YFSETQ. Trimming cost V 0 bases and J 0 bases; bases outside gene matches: 3. This CDR3 spans 15 amino acids. CDR3 sequence: CASSLVGGSSYEQYF. CDR3 bases: TGCGCCAGCAGCTTGGTGGGGGGGAGCTCCTACGAGCAGTACTTC.

This clone was found many times. V usage is TRBV28 and J usage is TRBJ2-5; D is perhaps TRBD1 (6 bases). Trimming cost V 6 bases and J 5 bases, with 10 bases left between them. CDR3 length: 12 amino acids. CDR1 and CDR2 (germline): MDHEN, SYDVKM. The CDR3 spells CASSQGTETQYF. CDR3 sequence (DNA): TGTGCCAGCAGCCAGGGGACGGAGACCCAGTACTTC.

V is TRBV28 and J is TRBJ2-7; D possibly matches TRBD1 or TRBD2 (5 bases each). Germline CDR1 and CDR2: MDHEN and SYDVKM. This CDR3 has 15 residues. V was shortened by 3 bases and J by 6 bases, with 18 bases between the two germline ends. The CDR3 region has the DNA TGTGCCAGCAGTTTCTCCGGGACCGGTCTCACCGAGCAGTACTTC. Its protein is CASSFSGTGLTEQYF.

This clone was seen repeatedly, ten times or more. The chain joins TRBV5-1 to TRBJ2-1; 11 positions match TRBD2. The CDR3 has 15 residues. The germline gives CDR1 SGHRS, CDR2 YFSETQ. The ends lost 4 bases at V and 6 bases at J; junction bases unmatched: 6. CDR3 coding DNA: TGCGCCAGCAGCCCCGGGACTAGCGGACTCAATGAGCAGTTCTTC. Protein sequence: CASSPGTSGLNEQFF.

This clone was detected many times. V usage is TRBV4-2 and J usage is TRBJ2-1; D may be TRBD1 (6 bases). This CDR3 comprises 19 residues. The ends were cut back, 4 bases at V and 3 bases at J, with 25 bases in the middle. CDR1 and CDR2 from the germline V gene are LGHNA and YNFKEQ. DNA of the CDR3: TGTGCCAGCAGCCCGGAGCCAAACATCAAGGTAGGGGGCTACAATGAGCAGTTCTTC. Its protein is CASSPEPNIKVGGYNEQFF.

This clone was detected many times. The chain combines TRBV20-1 with TRBJ2-5, with 8 positions matching TRBD2. Trimming removed 0 bases from V and 0 bases from J; junction bases left unmatched: 6. Germline CDR1 and CDR2: DFQATT and SNEGSKA (reference sequence). CDR3 length: 16 amino acids. The CDR3, as DNA: TGCAGTGCTAGAGATGGGGCGGGGGGCGACCAAGAGACCCAGTACTTC. This encodes CSARDGAGGDQETQYF.

Regarding this clone: This may come from a read error, since a much larger clone is one base off. This rearrangement joins TRBV20-1 to TRBJ1-2; no firm D call. Germline V CDR1 and CDR2: DFQATT, SNEGSKA (reference sequence). The CDR3 spans 13 residues. The CDR3 reads CSAREIGIDGYTF. The CDR3 nucleotides are TGCAGTGCCAGAGAGATTGGTATTGATGGCTACACCTTC.

This clone was counted many times. The chain employs TRBV7-2 and TRBJ2-2, with 8 nucleotides matching TRBD2. Germline V gene sequence: CDR1 SGHTA, CDR2 FQGNSA. This CDR3 region has 15 residues. J was trimmed by 7 bases and V by 1 base; bases with no gene match: 5. CDR3 protein: CASSLVPGGDGELFF. DNA of the CDR3: TGTGCCAGCAGCTTAGTTCCGGGAGGGGACGGGGAGCTGTTTTTT.

This clone has ten or more counts. The chain links TRBV20-1 to TRBJ2-5, with TRBD1 matching 7 bases. There are 12 residues in the CDR3. Losses at the gene ends were 3 bases for V and 2 bases for J; bases not matched to a gene: 0. The germline gives CDR1 DFQATT, CDR2 SNEGSKA (reference sequence). The CDR3 sequence is CSARTGQETQYF. CDR3 sequence (DNA): TGCAGTGCTAGGACAGGGCAAGAGACCCAGTACTTC.

The sample holds many counts of this clone. The chain uses TRBV11-2 and TRBJ1-5; 9 bases are shared with TRBD1. The CDR3 is 15 residues long. CDR1 is SGHAT and CDR2 is FQNNGV in the germline V gene. Trimming at V came to 5 bases and at J to 5 bases, leaving 7 bases not matched to a gene. The CDR3 DNA reads TGTGCCAGCAGCATGGACAGGGGAACATATCAGCCCCAGCATTTT. This translates into CASSMDRGTYQPQHF.

This clone came up many times. This chain links TRBV12-3 or TRBV12-4 with TRBJ1-4, with 8 bases identical to TRBD1. The CDR3 is made up of 15 amino acids. With 6 bases clipped from V and 6 bases from J, the junction kept 9 bases outside the gene matches. CDR3: CASSLPGQGDEKLFF. In DNA, the CDR3 is TGTGCCAGCAGCCTCCCAGGACAGGGTGATGAAAAACTGTTTTTT.

This clone was detected ten times or more. The chain couples TRBV7-2 to TRBJ2-7; tentatively, D is TRBD1 (6 bases). CDR3 size: 13 residues. The germline gives CDR1 SGHTA, CDR2 FQGNSA. Trimming shortened V by 9 bases and J by 2 bases, and 14 bases separated the two germline ends. CDR3 DNA: TGTGCCAGTCAAGGGGACAACACCTACGAGCAGTACTTC. Its translation is CASQGDNTYEQYF.

This clone was counted many times. The chain has TRBV10-1 and TRBJ2-4; TRBD2 aligns across 8 bases. This CDR3 region has 17 residues. Germline assignment: CDR1 WNHNN and CDR2 SYGVQD (reference sequence). J was trimmed by 0 bases and V by 7 bases; bases with no gene match: 11. This CDR3 reads CASKLAGLVLAKNIQYF. The CDR3 DNA is TGCGCCAGCAAGTTAGCGGGGTTAGTTCTAGCCAAAAACATTCAGTACTTC.

This clone has a count of ten or more. Other DNA sequences within the sample encode an identical CDR3. V usage is TRBV24-1 and J usage is TRBJ2-1, with 10 bases that match TRBD2. Unmatched junction bases numbered 21, after V lost 7 bases and J lost 10 bases. The CDR3 covers 18 residues. Germline V lookup: CDR1 KGHDR, CDR2 SFDVKD. CDR3 coding DNA: TGTGCCACCAGCCCGACAGGGTCTTTCAGCGGGAGGGCCCAGGAGCAGTTCTTC. This encodes CATSPTGSFSGRAQEQFF.

The CDR3 sequence is CASIPNRAHEQYF. DNA of the CDR3: TGCGCCAGCATCCCTAATAGGGCCCACGAGCAGTACTTC. The rearrangement links TRBV10-1 to TRBJ2-7; no clear D gene. Per the germline V gene, CDR1 is WNHNN and CDR2 is SYGVQD (reference sequence). Trimming removed 7 bases at V and 5 bases at J, with 15 bases between. CDR3 length: 13 residues.

This clone came up many times. The rearrangement joins TRBV9 to TRBJ2-1, with 12 bases identical to TRBD2. Germline lookup yields CDR1 SGDLS and CDR2 YYNGEE. The CDR3 has 15 residues. Trimming at V came to 3 bases and at J to 3 bases, leaving 1 base not matched to a gene. The CDR3 region is CASSAGLAGYNEQFF. The CDR3 DNA reads TGTGCCAGCAGCGCGGGACTAGCGGGCTACAATGAGCAGTTCTTC.